The 24 T cell receptor beta chains reported below all come from one sample, sequenced in a study of blood T cell repertoires in COVID-19. Profiled with immunoSEQ multiplex PCR; TCRdb holds only in-frame clones, not every one. The sample has approximately 80,000 clones; about 88% are singletons. Specimen: peripheral blood. These receptors were collected from a human donor in a cohort sampled during active COVID-19.

The J gene is TRBJ1-1, the V gene TRBV19, with D possibly TRBD1 on 5 matching bases. Germline values: CDR1 LNHDA, CDR2 SQIVND (reference sequence). The CDR3 loop spans 14 amino acids. The V end lost 1 base, the J end lost 5 bases, and 11 bases lay between the germline ends. CDR3 sequence: CASSIGGADTEAFF. CDR3 sequence (DNA): TGTGCCAGTAGTATAGGGGGCGCAGATACTGAAGCTTTCTTT.

V usage is TRBV6-6 and J usage is TRBJ2-3; 7 bases are a match to TRBD1. The V gene end was trimmed by 6 bases and the J gene end by 14 bases; junction bases not matched to a gene: 8. Looked up from germline, CDR1 is MNHNY and CDR2 is SVGAGI (reference sequence). This CDR3 has 11 residues. Here the CDR3 DNA reads TGTGCCAGCAGCCAGACAGGGTGGGCGTATTTT. As protein: CASSQTGWAYF.

The chain carries TRBV6-2 or TRBV6-3 and TRBJ1-6; D not certain. Per germline, CDR1 MNHEY and CDR2 SVGEGT. The CDR3 totals 14 residues. Between the trimmed V and J ends, which lost 0 bases and 7 bases, there was a span of 7 bases. The CDR3 region is CASSYSTENSPLHF. CDR3 bases: TGTGCCAGCAGTTACTCGACGGAGAATTCACCCCTCCACTTT.

This clone was picked up one time. The chain recombines TRBV2 with TRBJ2-1; TRBD2 might be the D (5 bases). The V gene's germline CDR1 is SNHLY and CDR2 FYNNEI. V was cut by 6 bases and J by 0 bases, with 9 bases left in between. The CDR3 contains 14 residues. CDR3 nucleotide sequence: TGTGCCAGCAGCCCGGACTTCTCCTACAATGAGCAGTTCTTC. It is translated as CASSPDFSYNEQFF.

J is TRBJ1-6 and V is TRBV18; TRBD1 aligns across 7 bases. V shed 3 bases, J shed 7 bases, and the junction held 3 bases outside the gene matches. Looked up from germline, CDR1 is KGHSH and CDR2 is LQKENI. The CDR3 sequence is 14 residues long. In nucleotides, the CDR3 is TGTGCCAGCTCACCGACAGGGACCAATTCACCCCTCCACTTT. Amino acid sequence: CASSPTGTNSPLHF. The complete variable domain, with remaining parts taken from reference TRBV18 and TRBJ1-6, reads NAGVMQNPRHLVRRRGQEARLRCSPMKGHSHVYWYRQLPEEGLKFMVYLQKENIIDESGMPKERFSAEFPKEGPSILRIQQVVRGDSAAYFCASSPTGTNSPLHFGNGTRLTVT.

Ten or more counts support this clone. The V and J genes are TRBV6-6 and TRBJ1-2, with 7 bases matching TRBD1. The CDR3 has 13 residues. Germline loops: CDR1 MNHNY, CDR2 SVGAGI (reference sequence). Unmatched junction bases numbered 7, after V lost 6 bases and J lost 6 bases. The DNA of the CDR3 is TGTGCCAGCAGCCGACAGGGTGTCGATGGCTACACCTTC. Its translation: CASSRQGVDGYTF.

The V call is TRBV18, the J call TRBJ2-1, with 9 bases lining up with TRBD2. The germline CDR1 and CDR2 sequences are KGHSH and LQKENI. The V and J ends lost 1 base and 10 bases, in that order; junction bases with no gene match: 5. The CDR3 runs to 14 residues. DNA for the CDR3: TGTGCCAGCTCACCACGGCGGGAGGGGAACGAGCAGTTCTTC. It specifies CASSPRREGNEQFF.

The genes are TRBV7-9 and TRBJ2-3; 8 nucleotides match TRBD2. The CDR3 runs to 18 residues. Germline V lookup: CDR1 SEHNR, CDR2 FQNEAQ (reference sequence). V shed 1 base, J shed 4 bases, and the junction held 13 bases outside the gene matches. The CDR3 loop reads CASSLVSGGGKGADTQYF. The CDR3 DNA sequence: TGTGCCAGCAGCTTAGTATCGGGCGGGGGGAAAGGGGCAGATACGCAGTATTTT.

The rearrangement joins TRBV2 to TRBJ2-5; 8 bases agree with TRBD1. The V gene end was trimmed by 6 bases and the J gene end by 4 bases; junction bases not matched to a gene: 16. CDR1 and CDR2 (germline): SNHLY, FYNNEI. This CDR3 spans 17 amino acids. CDR3 loop: CASRGRAPGQVRETQYF. CDR3 in DNA: TGTGCCAGCAGAGGAAGGGCTCCGGGACAGGTCAGAGAGACCCAGTACTTC.

This rearrangement joins TRBV5-1 to TRBJ2-2, with D possibly being TRBD1 (6 bases). The CDR3 contains 16 residues. Trimming took off 4 bases at V and 2 bases at J, with 15 bases between the two ends. CDR1 and CDR2 from the germline V gene are SGHRS and YFSETQ. The CDR3 is CASSVQGIPNTGELFF. The DNA for the CDR3 is TGCGCCAGCAGCGTCCAGGGGATACCCAACACCGGGGAGCTGTTTTTT. Full variable domain (remainder filled in from reference TRBV5-1 and TRBJ2-2): KAGVTQTPRYLIKTRGQQVTLSCSPISGHRSVSWYQQTPGQGLQFLFEYFSETQRNKGNFPGRFSGRQFSNSRSEMNVSTLELGDSALYLCASSVQGIPNTGELFFGEGSRLTVL.

This clone came up a few times. The same CDR3 arises from other DNA sequences in this sample as well. The rearrangement uses TRBV6-5 and TRBJ2-3; maybe TRBD1 (5 bases). The germline V and J ends were trimmed by 4 bases and 2 bases, with 10 bases remaining between them. Germline lookup yields CDR1 MNHEY and CDR2 SVGAGI. CDR3 length: 14 residues. The DNA of the CDR3 is TGTGCCAGCAGTTCAGGGCTGACCACAGATACGCAGTATTTT. This translates into CASSSGLTTDTQYF.

The chain employs TRBV7-8 and TRBJ2-2; 7 positions agree with TRBD2. With 4 bases clipped from V and 6 bases from J, the junction kept 8 bases outside the gene matches. The CDR3 sequence is 15 residues long. Germline assignment: CDR1 SGHVS and CDR2 FQNEAQ. The CDR3, as DNA: TGTGCCAGCAGCTCCCTGGGGGAGGGGTCCGGGGAGCTGTTTTTT. Translation: CASSSLGEGSGELFF. Complete variable domain (other parts from reference TRBV7-8 and TRBJ2-2): GAGVSQSPRYKVAKRGQDVALRCDPISGHVSLFWYQQALGQGPEFLTYFQNEAQLDKSGLPSDRFFAERPEGSVSTLKIQRTQQEDSAVYLCASSSLGEGSGELFFGEGSRLTVL.

The chain is built from TRBV5-5 and TRBJ1-2, with D tentatively TRBD1 (5 bases). CDR1 and CDR2 (germline): SGHKS, YYEKEE (reference sequence). The CDR3 length is 16 residues. V was shortened by 3 bases and J by 6 bases, with 21 bases between the two germline ends. CDR3 DNA sequence: TGTGCCAGCAGCTCACGCGGACCTCGCGGGACGAATGGCTACACCTTC. It translates to CASSSRGPRGTNGYTF. Looking up the rest from reference TRBV5-5 and TRBJ1-2 gives the full variable domain: DAGVTQSPTHLIKTRGQQVTLRCSPISGHKSVSWYQQVLGQGPQFIFQYYEKEERGRGNFPDRFSARQFPNYSSELNVNALLLGDSALYLCASSSRGPRGTNGYTFGSGTRLTVV.

The chain is built from TRBV19 and TRBJ2-2; the match to TRBD2 covers 7 bases. CDR3 length equals 19 residues. V trimming: 7 bases; J trimming: 1 base; junction bases outside the gene matches: 18. Germline V CDR1 and CDR2: LNHDA, SQIVND (reference sequence). CDR3 sequence reads: CASIASGRMAGVNTGELFF. Written as DNA, the CDR3 is TGTGCCAGTATTGCCTCGGGCAGGATGGCGGGGGTGAACACCGGGGAGCTGTTTTTT. The variable domain in full, completed from reference TRBV19 and TRBJ2-2, reads DGGITQSPKYLFRKEGQNVTLSCEQNLNHDAMYWYRQDPGQGLRLIYYSQIVNDFQKGDIAEGYSVSREKKESFPLTVTSAQKNPTAFYLCASIASGRMAGVNTGELFFGEGSRLTVL.

This sequence joins TRBV27 and TRBJ2-7, with D uncertain. Trimming removed 5 bases at V and 3 bases at J, with 20 bases between. This CDR3 has 16 residues. Germline V gene data show CDR1 as MNHEY and CDR2 as SMNVEV (reference sequence). CDR3: CASSQRSFPLLYEQYF. The DNA of the CDR3 is TGTGCCAGCAGTCAGAGGAGCTTCCCATTACTCTACGAGCAGTACTTC.

J is TRBJ2-5 and V is TRBV11-2; D might be TRBD1 (6 bases). The CDR3 consists of 15 residues. Deletions cut 2 bases from V and 5 bases from J, with 15 bases between. From germline, CDR1 is SGHAT and CDR2 FQNNGV. CDR3 DNA sequence: TGTGCCAGCAGCTTAAGGCAGGGGACGTCGGAGACCCAGTACTTC. Translation gives CASSLRQGTSETQYF.

V usage is TRBV19 and J usage is TRBJ2-3; the D is unclear. Looked up from germline, CDR1 is LNHDA and CDR2 is SQIVND (reference sequence). V lost 4 bases, J lost 0 bases, and 17 bases lay in between. The CDR3 spans 17 residues. This chain's CDR3 is CASSKAAVKSSTDTQYF. The CDR3 bases are TGTGCCAGTAGTAAGGCGGCGGTCAAATCTAGCACAGATACGCAGTATTTT.

V gene TRBV24-1 combines with J gene TRBJ1-5; 7 positions agree with TRBD1. The CDR3 is 13 amino acids. Per the germline V gene, CDR1 is KGHDR and CDR2 is SFDVKD. Trimming at V came to 4 bases and at J to 6 bases, leaving 2 bases not matched to a gene. The DNA for the CDR3 is TGTGCCACCAGTGAACACAGGGGTCAGCCCCAGCATTTT. This codes for CATSEHRGQPQHF.

This chain connects TRBV9 to TRBJ2-2; 9 bases align to TRBD2. The CDR3 sequence is 15 residues long. V dropped 1 base and J dropped 5; count of bases not matched to a gene: 3. CDR1 is SGDLS and CDR2 is YYNGEE in the germline V gene. CDR3: CASSVRGLATGELFF. DNA of the CDR3: TGTGCCAGCAGCGTAAGGGGACTAGCAACCGGGGAGCTGTTTTTT.

V gene TRBV28 combines with J gene TRBJ1-6; D gene unclear. Germline lookup yields CDR1 MDHEN and CDR2 SYDVKM. The V end was cut by 2 bases, the J end by 0 bases, with 8 bases between. CDR3 length: 16 residues. DNA of the CDR3: TGTGCCAGCAGTTTAGTACAGAGCTCCTATAATTCACCCCTCCACTTT. This sequence encodes CASSLVQSSYNSPLHF. The whole variable domain, filled in from reference TRBV28 and TRBJ1-6, reads DVKVTQSSRYLVKRTGEKVFLECVQDMDHENMFWYRQDPGLGLRLIYFSYDVKMKEKGDIPEGYSVSREKKERFSLILESASTNQTSMYLCASSLVQSSYNSPLHFGNGTRLTVT.

V and J are TRBV5-1 and TRBJ1-2, with 8 bases lining up with TRBD1. The CDR3 is 18 amino acids. Losses at the gene ends were 0 bases for V and 2 bases for J; bases not matched to a gene: 12. CDR1 and CDR2 (germline): SGHRS, YFSETQ. DNA for the CDR3: TGCGCCAGCAGCTTGGAGGGCCGGGACAGGACCCTAAACTATGGCTACACCTTC. It translates to CASSLEGRDRTLNYGYTF.

The rearrangement joins TRBV12-3 or TRBV12-4 to TRBJ1-2, with D possibly TRBD1 on 6 matching bases. Trimming cost V 4 bases and J 3 bases, with 9 bases left between them. The CDR3 has 13 amino acids. Written as DNA, the CDR3 is TGTGCCAGCAGTTCAGGGGCCCACTATGGCTACACCTTC. Amino acid sequence: CASSSGAHYGYTF.

This clone was seen once. This rearrangement joins TRBV19 to TRBJ2-1; 14 bases are a match to TRBD2. Germline V gene lookup returns CDR1 LNHDA and CDR2 SQIVND (reference sequence). J was trimmed by 7 bases and V by 4 bases; bases with no gene match: 3. This CDR3 comprises 15 residues. The CDR3 protein is CASSRGTSGRNEQFF. The DNA of the CDR3 is TGTGCCAGTAGTAGAGGGACTAGCGGGAGAAATGAGCAGTTCTTC.

CDR3 nucleotides: TGTGCCAGCAGAGAGGGACAGGGGGCTCCCACAGATACGCAGTATTTT. It codes for CASREGQGAPTDTQYF. The V call is TRBV2, the J call TRBJ2-3, with 12 bases matching TRBD1. The CDR3 contains 16 residues. Germline V lookup: CDR1 SNHLY, CDR2 FYNNEI. V shed 6 bases, J shed 2 bases, and the junction held 6 bases outside the gene matches.